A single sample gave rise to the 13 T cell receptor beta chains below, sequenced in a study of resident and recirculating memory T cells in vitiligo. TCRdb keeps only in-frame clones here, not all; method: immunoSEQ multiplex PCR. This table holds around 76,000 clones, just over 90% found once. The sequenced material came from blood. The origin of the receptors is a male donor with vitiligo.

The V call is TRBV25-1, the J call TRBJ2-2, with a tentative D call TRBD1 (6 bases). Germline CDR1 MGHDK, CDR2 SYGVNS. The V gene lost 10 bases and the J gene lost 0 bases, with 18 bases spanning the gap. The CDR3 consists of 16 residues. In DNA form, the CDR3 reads TGTGCCATCTCCACAGGGCAGGGTGCGAACACCGGGGAGCTGTTTTTT. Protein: CAISTGQGANTGELFF.

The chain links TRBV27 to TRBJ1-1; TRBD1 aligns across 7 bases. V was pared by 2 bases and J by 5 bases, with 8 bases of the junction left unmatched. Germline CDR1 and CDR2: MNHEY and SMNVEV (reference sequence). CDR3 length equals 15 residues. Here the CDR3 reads CASSLTPQGTTEAFF. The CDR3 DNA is TGTGCCAGCAGTTTAACCCCACAGGGGACGACTGAAGCTTTCTTT.

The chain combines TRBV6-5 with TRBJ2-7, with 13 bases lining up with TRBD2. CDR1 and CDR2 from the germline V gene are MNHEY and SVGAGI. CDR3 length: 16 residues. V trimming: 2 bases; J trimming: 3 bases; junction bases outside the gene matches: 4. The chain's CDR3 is CASSYTGLAGIYEQYF. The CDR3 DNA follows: TGTGCCAGCAGTTACACGGGACTAGCGGGGATCTACGAGCAGTACTTC.

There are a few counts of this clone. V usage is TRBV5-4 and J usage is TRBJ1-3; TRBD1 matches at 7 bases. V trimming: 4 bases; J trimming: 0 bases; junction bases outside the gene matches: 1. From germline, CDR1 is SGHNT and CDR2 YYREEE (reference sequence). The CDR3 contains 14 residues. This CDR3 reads CASSRDSSGNTIYF. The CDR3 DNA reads TGTGCCAGCAGCCGGGACAGCTCTGGAAACACCATATATTTT. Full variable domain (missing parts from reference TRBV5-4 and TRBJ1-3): ETGVTQSPTHLIKTRGQQVTLRCSSQSGHNTVSWYQQALGQGPQFIFQYYREEENGRGNFPPRFSGLQFPNYSSELNVNALELDDSALYLCASSRDSSGNTIYFGEGSWLTVV.

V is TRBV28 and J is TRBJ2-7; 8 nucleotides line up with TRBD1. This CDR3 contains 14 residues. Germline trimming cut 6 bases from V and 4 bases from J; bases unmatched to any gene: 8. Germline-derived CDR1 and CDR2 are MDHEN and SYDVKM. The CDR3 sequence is CASRTGAQGYEQYF. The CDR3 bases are TGTGCCAGCAGGACAGGGGCCCAAGGGTACGAGCAGTACTTC.

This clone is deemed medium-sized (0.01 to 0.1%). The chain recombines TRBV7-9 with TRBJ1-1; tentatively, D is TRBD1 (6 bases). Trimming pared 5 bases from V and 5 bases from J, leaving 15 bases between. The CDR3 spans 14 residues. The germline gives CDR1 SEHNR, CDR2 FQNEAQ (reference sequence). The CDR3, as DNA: TGTGCCAGCAGCATCTCGACAGGAATGACTGAAGCTTTCTTT. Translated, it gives CASSISTGMTEAFF.

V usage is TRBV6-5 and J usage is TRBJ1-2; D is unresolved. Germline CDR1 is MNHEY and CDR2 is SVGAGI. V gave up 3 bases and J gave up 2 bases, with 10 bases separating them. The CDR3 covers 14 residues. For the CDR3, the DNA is TGTGCCAGCAGTTATCGGCTACAGAACTATGGCTACACCTTC. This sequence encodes CASSYRLQNYGYTF.

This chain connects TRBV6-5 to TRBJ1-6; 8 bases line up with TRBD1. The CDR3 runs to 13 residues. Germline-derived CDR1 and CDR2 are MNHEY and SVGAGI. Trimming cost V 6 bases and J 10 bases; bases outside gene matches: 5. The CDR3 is CASRGQGGSPLHF. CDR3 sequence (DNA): TGTGCCAGCAGAGGACAGGGTGGGTCACCCCTCCACTTT.

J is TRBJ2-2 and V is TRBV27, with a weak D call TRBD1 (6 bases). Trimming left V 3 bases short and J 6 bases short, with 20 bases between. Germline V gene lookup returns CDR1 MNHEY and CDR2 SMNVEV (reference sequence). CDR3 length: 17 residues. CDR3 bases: TGTGCCAGCAGTTTCTCAGGGGTAAAGGTTTGGGCCGGGGAGCTGTTTTTT. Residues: CASSFSGVKVWAGELFF.

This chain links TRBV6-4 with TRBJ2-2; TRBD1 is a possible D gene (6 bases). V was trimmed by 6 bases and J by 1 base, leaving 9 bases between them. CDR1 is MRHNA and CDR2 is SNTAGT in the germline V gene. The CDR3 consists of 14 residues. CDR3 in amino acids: CASRTGLNTGELFF. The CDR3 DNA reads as TGTGCCAGCAGGACAGGATTGAACACCGGGGAGCTGTTTTTT.

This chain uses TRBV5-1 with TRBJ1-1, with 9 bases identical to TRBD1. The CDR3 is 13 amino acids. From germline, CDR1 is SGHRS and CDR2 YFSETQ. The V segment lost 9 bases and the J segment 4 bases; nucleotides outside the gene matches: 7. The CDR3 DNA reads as TGCGCCACGAGACCGGACAGGGGCACTGAAGCTTTCTTT. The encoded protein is CATRPDRGTEAFF.

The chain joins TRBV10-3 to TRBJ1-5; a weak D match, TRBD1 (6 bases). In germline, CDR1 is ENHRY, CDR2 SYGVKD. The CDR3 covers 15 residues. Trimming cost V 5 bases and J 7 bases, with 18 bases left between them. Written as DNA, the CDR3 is TGTGCCATCAGTCCCACCGGGGGGCTGGGACAGCCCCAGCATTTT. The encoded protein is CAISPTGGLGQPQHF.

The CDR3 coding sequence is TGTGCCAGCAGTAATACGGGGGGGCGGACCGGGGAGCTGTTTTTT. The encoded protein is CASSNTGGRTGELFF. The chain couples TRBV7-2 to TRBJ2-2; 8 bases agree with TRBD2. Germline trimming cut 6 bases from V and 5 bases from J; bases unmatched to any gene: 8. The CDR3 has 15 amino acids. Germline V gives CDR1 SGHTA, CDR2 FQGNSA.